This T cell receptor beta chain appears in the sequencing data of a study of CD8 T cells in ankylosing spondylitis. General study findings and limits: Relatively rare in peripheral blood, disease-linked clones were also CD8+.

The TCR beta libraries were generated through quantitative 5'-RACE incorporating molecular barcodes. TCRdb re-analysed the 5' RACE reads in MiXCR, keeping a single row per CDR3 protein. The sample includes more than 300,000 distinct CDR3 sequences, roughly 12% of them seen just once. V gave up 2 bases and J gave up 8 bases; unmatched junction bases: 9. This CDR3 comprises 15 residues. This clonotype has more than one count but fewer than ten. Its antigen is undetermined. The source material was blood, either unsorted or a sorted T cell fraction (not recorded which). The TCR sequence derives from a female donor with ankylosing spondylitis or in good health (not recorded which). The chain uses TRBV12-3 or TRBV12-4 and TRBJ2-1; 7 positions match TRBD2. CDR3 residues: CASSLSGGRFDEQFF. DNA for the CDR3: TGTGCCAGCAGTTTAAGTGGCGGGAGATTTGATGAGCAGTTCTTC.